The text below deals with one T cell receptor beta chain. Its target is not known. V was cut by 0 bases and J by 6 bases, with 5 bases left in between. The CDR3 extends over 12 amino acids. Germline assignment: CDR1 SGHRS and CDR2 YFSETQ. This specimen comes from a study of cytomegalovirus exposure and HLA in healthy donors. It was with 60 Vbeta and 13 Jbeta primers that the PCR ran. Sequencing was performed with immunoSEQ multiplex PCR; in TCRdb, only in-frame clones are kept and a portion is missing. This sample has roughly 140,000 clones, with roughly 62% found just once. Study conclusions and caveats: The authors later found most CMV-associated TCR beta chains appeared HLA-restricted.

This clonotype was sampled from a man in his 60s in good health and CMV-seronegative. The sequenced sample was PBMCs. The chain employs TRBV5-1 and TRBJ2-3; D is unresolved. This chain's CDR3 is CASSLVEDTQYF. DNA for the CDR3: TGCGCCAGCAGCTTGGTAGAGGATACGCAGTATTTT.